This record covers a single T cell receptor beta chain. Its antigen is as yet unknown. A read error may account for a junction end that differs from germline. Repertoires were generated with immunoSEQ multiplex PCR, while TCRdb's copy carries only in-frame clones and drops some. The table includes about 88,000 clones, around 93% detected once. These data belong to a study of graft-versus-host responses after intestinal transplantation. The sequences come from unstimulated CD4+ T cells sorted from spleen or lymph node cells, collected before transplant. The sequence was obtained from a human donor who was the organ donor for an intestinal transplant.

Here the CDR3 reads CATSRDRDRRDHRDTYTQYF. CDR3 DNA sequence: TGTGCCACCAGCAGAGACCGGGACAGAAGAGACCATAGGGACACATATACGCAGTATTTT. The V call is TRBV15, the J call TRBJ2-3; 7 positions match TRBD1. Germline lookup yields CDR1 LNHNV and CDR2 YYDKDF (reference sequence). The CDR3 runs 20 residues.